This T cell receptor (beta chain) stems from a study of beta chain features in type 1 diabetes. Overall study results and limits: A moderate, significant TCRB CDR3 shortening appeared in type 1 diabetes across four CD4+ subsets.

A single heparinised draw of approximately 0.12 L on average was taken per donor. Since all of the isolated RNA was reverse transcribed, expressed TCRB transcripts were what got sequenced. Mean read depth for naive, central memory and regulatory T cell samples was several million reads. Profiling relied on immunoSEQ multiplex PCR, and the TCRdb table lists in-frame clones only, not all of them. The table has approximately 340,000 clones, around 15% seen once; the top ten hold around 0.02%. This clone was seen a few times. Its target is not known. Germline CDR1 reads SQVTM; CDR2 reads ANQGSEA. The CDR3 is made up of 15 amino acids. The V end lost 8 bases, the J end lost 2 bases, and 22 bases lay between the germline ends.

The source is a woman aged 18-30 years in good health. The sequencing input was naive CD4+ T cells from blood. This chain joins TRBV29-1 and TRBJ2-7, with TRBD1 as a possible D gene (5 bases). The CDR3 sequence: CSPHDRETQPYEQYF. CDR3 in DNA: TGCAGCCCCCATGACAGAGAAACTCAACCCTACGAGCAGTACTTC.